This T cell receptor beta chain was identified during a study of blood T cell repertoires in COVID-19. Study-wide background: Acute and convalescent COVID-19 samples came from the United States, Italy and Spain. T cells, B-cell-depleted T cells, or PBMCs provided the cDNA or gDNA that served as material.

V was clipped by 6 bases and J by 2 bases, with 22 bases between them. The CDR3 is 17 amino acids. Germline CDR1 is KGHSH and CDR2 is LQKENI. Authors' methods: Counts of nucleated cells, estimated from reference gene primer amplification, were obtained. Assay: immunoSEQ multiplex PCR; the TCRdb copy retains only in-frame clones and omits some. Clone size and V and J calls were adopted from that table, with D and trimming inferred from the DNA. There are 180,000 or so clones in the sample; over 75% occur only once, and around 9.5% lies in the top ten. This TCR came from a woman of 80 years or more with acute or convalescent COVID-19. This chain links TRBV18 with TRBJ1-2; D is ambiguous. Material for sequencing was peripheral blood. CDR3 bases: TGTGCCAGCTCTACCGGGTTCTCCCGGCTAGCAAACTATGGCTACACCTTC. Translating it yields CASSTGFSRLANYGYTF.